A selection of T cell receptor beta chains follows, all from one sample in a study of T cells in Graves' hyperthyroidism and ophthalmopathy. TCRdb re-called the multiplex PCR reads through MiXCR, storing one row per CDR3 protein. The sample lists a few hundred thousand distinct CDR3 sequences; less than 20% were seen once. Sequencing was carried out using blood. These receptors were collected from a woman younger than 45 with Graves' hyperthyroidism. The CDR3 runs from the conserved cysteine through the conserved F or W. The D gene is left open where the match is weak. The size entry is marked missing in some rows and otherwise reads once, few, many or a size class.

V: TRBV25-1
D: TRBD1
size: few
J: TRBJ1-6
CDR3: CASSSGTGYNSPLHF
DNA: TGTGCCAGCAGTTCCGGGACAGGATATAATTCACCCCTCCACTTT

V: TRBV27
D: TRBD2
size: NA
J: TRBJ2-1
CDR3: CASGGASGSWNEQFF
DNA: TGTGCCAGCGGAGGTGCTAGCGGGAGCTGGAATGAGCAGTTCTTC

V: TRBV27
D: TRBD1
size: few
J: TRBJ1-1
CDR3: CASSSGTVLRNTEAFF
DNA: TGTGCCAGCAGTTCCGGGACAGTCCTCCGTAACACTGAAGCTTTCTTT

V: TRBV11-2
D: NA
size: many
J: TRBJ2-3
CDR3: CASSQRDKHTDTQYF
DNA: TGTGCCAGCAGCCAACGGGACAAACACACAGATACGCAGTATTTT

V: TRBV18
D: NA
size: NA
J: TRBJ2-7
CDR3: CASSPLSLYEQYF
DNA: TGTGCCAGCTCACCACTTTCTCTCTACGAGCAGTACTTC

V: TRBV28
D: TRBD2
size: few
J: TRBJ2-3
CDR3: CASSSRQREGRADTQYF
DNA: TGTGCCAGCAGTTCCCGTCAGCGGGAGGGCCGGGCAGATACGCAGTATTTT

V: TRBV30
D: TRBD1
size: NA
J: TRBJ2-7
CDR3: CAWSRQGFEQYF
DNA: TGTGCCTGGAGTCGACAGGGGTTCGAGCAGTACTTC

V: TRBV6-5
D: NA
size: few
J: TRBJ2-7
CDR3: CASSYSRGYYEQYF
DNA: TGTGCCAGCAGTTACTCTCGGGGTTACTACGAGCAGTACTTC

V: TRBV9
D: NA
size: few
J: TRBJ2-2
CDR3: CASSVLGAESGELFF
DNA: TGTGCCAGCAGCGTACTAGGGGCGGAGTCCGGGGAGCTGTTTTTT

V: TRBV5-1
D: NA
size: NA
J: TRBJ2-1
CDR3: CASSFAANNEQFF
DNA: TGCGCCAGCAGCTTCGCAGCTAACAATGAGCAGTTCTTC

V: TRBV28
D: TRBD2
size: few
J: TRBJ2-5
CDR3: CASSQPGLAAQETQYF
DNA: TGTGCCAGCAGCCAGCCGGGACTAGCGGCCCAAGAGACCCAGTACTTC

V: TRBV19
D: TRBD2
size: NA
J: TRBJ2-1
CDR3: CASSIPPGGTSAYNEQFF
DNA: TGTGCCAGTAGTATACCCCCCGGCGGGACTAGCGCTTACAATGAGCAGTTCTTC

V: TRBV4-1
D: NA
size: few
J: TRBJ1-3
CDR3: CASSQEAGILVGNTIYF
DNA: TGCGCCAGCAGCCAAGAGGCGGGGATTCTTGTTGGAAACACCATATATTTT

V: TRBV28
D: NA
size: many
J: TRBJ2-7
CDR3: CASSFLLLRGRAYEQYF
DNA: TGTGCCAGCAGTTTTCTACTTCTCCGCGGCAGGGCCTACGAGCAGTACTTC

V: TRBV5-5
D: NA
size: few
J: TRBJ1-1
CDR3: CASSLTTQNTEAFF
DNA: TGTGCCAGCAGCTTGACAACCCAGAACACTGAAGCTTTCTTT

V: TRBV6-1
D: TRBD2
size: many
J: TRBJ2-3
CDR3: CASSPGPGLSTDTQYF
DNA: TGTGCCAGCAGTCCAGGCCCGGGACTATCAACAGATACGCAGTATTTT

V: TRBV20-1
D: TRBD1
size: many
J: TRBJ2-7
CDR3: CSARDGTGVIEQYF
DNA: TGCAGTGCTAGAGATGGGACAGGGGTAATTGAGCAGTACTTC

V: TRBV7-9
D: NA
size: many
J: TRBJ2-1
CDR3: CASSLGASDNEQFF
DNA: TGTGCCAGCAGCTTAGGGGCTAGCGATAATGAGCAGTTCTTC

V: TRBV27
D: NA
size: few
J: TRBJ2-2
CDR3: CASREQGFSGELFF
DNA: TGTGCCAGCAGGGAACAGGGTTTCTCCGGGGAGCTGTTTTTT

V: TRBV6-2/TRBV6-3
D: TRBD2
size: few
J: TRBJ2-3
CDR3: CASSPTSVGTDTQYF
DNA: TGTGCCAGCAGTCCGACTAGCGTCGGCACAGATACGCAGTATTTT

V: TRBV29-1
D: TRBD1
size: few
J: TRBJ1-3
CDR3: CSVEKRAQGDRYSGNTIYF
DNA: TGCAGCGTTGAAAAGAGGGCCCAGGGGGATCGTTACTCTGGAAACACCATATATTTT

V: TRBV6-1
D: NA
size: NA
J: TRBJ1-5
CDR3: CASSPRDGYQPQHF
DNA: TGTGCCAGCAGTCCCCGGGACGGCTATCAGCCCCAGCATTTT

V: TRBV20-1
D: NA
size: many
J: TRBJ2-3
CDR3: CSANSLSRDTDTQYF
DNA: TGCAGTGCTAACTCCCTTTCGCGGGACACAGATACGCAGTATTTT

V: TRBV12-3/TRBV12-4
D: TRBD1
size: NA
J: TRBJ2-2
CDR3: CASSLEGGEATGELFF
DNA: TGTGCCAGCAGTTTAGAAGGGGGCGAGGCCACCGGGGAGCTGTTTTTT

V: TRBV7-2
D: TRBD1
size: many
J: TRBJ1-3
CDR3: CASSPDRVIGNTIYF
DNA: TGTGCCAGCAGCCCGGACAGGGTGATTGGAAACACCATATATTTT

V: TRBV7-9
D: NA
size: NA
J: TRBJ2-5
CDR3: CASSLDTGRETQYF
DNA: TGTGCCAGCAGCTTAGACACAGGGAGGGAGACCCAGTACTTC

V: TRBV28
D: NA
size: many
J: TRBJ2-3
CDR3: CASSPGTKGDTQYF
DNA: TGTGCCAGCAGTCCCGGGACCAAGGGCGATACGCAGTATTTT

V: TRBV5-1
D: TRBD1
size: few
J: TRBJ2-4
CDR3: CASSFQGENIQYF
DNA: TGCGCCAGCAGCTTCCAGGGGGAAAACATTCAGTACTTC

V: TRBV29-1
D: NA
size: NA
J: TRBJ1-2
CDR3: CSVDEVVTVNYGYTF
DNA: TGCAGCGTTGACGAGGTGGTGACAGTAAACTATGGCTACACCTTC

V: TRBV19
D: NA
size: few
J: TRBJ1-1
CDR3: CASSIAGAYTEAFF
DNA: TGTGCCAGTAGTATAGCAGGGGCTTACACTGAAGCTTTCTTT

V: TRBV20-1
D: TRBD2
size: many
J: TRBJ2-1
CDR3: CSARDLTSGRTEQFF
DNA: TGCAGTGCTAGAGATCTTACCAGCGGGAGGACTGAGCAGTTCTTC

V: TRBV3-1
D: TRBD1
size: many
J: TRBJ2-2
CDR3: CASSNPGTGRAGELFF
DNA: TGTGCCAGCAGCAACCCCGGGACAGGACGGGCCGGGGAGCTGTTTTTT

V: TRBV29-1
D: TRBD1
size: few
J: TRBJ2-7
CDR3: CSVSGQGSSYEQYF
DNA: TGCAGCGTTTCTGGACAGGGCTCATCCTACGAGCAGTACTTC

V: TRBV6-1
D: TRBD2
size: few
J: TRBJ2-2
CDR3: CASTRGAGGITGELFF
DNA: TGTGCCAGCACCCGTGGGGCGGGAGGTATCACCGGGGAGCTGTTTTTT

V: TRBV20-1
D: NA
size: many
J: TRBJ2-7
CDR3: CSASATGRSYEQYF
DNA: TGCAGTGCTAGCGCTACAGGGCGTTCCTACGAGCAGTACTTC

V: TRBV30
D: NA
size: many
J: TRBJ2-3
CDR3: CAWNTQGADTQYF
DNA: TGTGCCTGGAATACTCAGGGTGCAGATACGCAGTATTTT

V: TRBV7-9
D: NA
size: many
J: TRBJ1-1
CDR3: CASSLLEGRAFF
DNA: TGTGCCAGCAGCTTATTAGAGGGGCGAGCTTTCTTT

V: TRBV5-1
D: NA
size: few
J: TRBJ1-3
CDR3: CASSLATEGNTIYF
DNA: TGCGCCAGCAGCTTGGCGACAGAAGGAAACACCATATATTTT

V: TRBV7-3
D: NA
size: many
J: TRBJ2-7
CDR3: CASSQTGGGEQYF
DNA: TGTGCCAGCAGCCAGACCGGGGGCGGCGAGCAGTACTTC

V: TRBV20-1
D: TRBD2
size: few
J: TRBJ2-1
CDR3: CSARAPGAGGGLAEQFF
DNA: TGCAGTGCTAGAGCCCCGGGAGCGGGAGGGGGTTTGGCTGAGCAGTTCTTC

V: TRBV12-3/TRBV12-4
D: TRBD2
size: many
J: TRBJ2-1
CDR3: CASSWGLAGQVNEQFF
DNA: TGTGCCAGCAGCTGGGGACTAGCGGGGCAGGTGAATGAGCAGTTCTTC

V: TRBV9
D: NA
size: few
J: TRBJ2-5
CDR3: CASSVGGFQETQYF
DNA: TGTGCCAGCAGCGTAGGTGGCTTCCAAGAGACCCAGTACTTC

V: TRBV7-2
D: TRBD1
size: few
J: TRBJ1-2
CDR3: CASSFSRDSYGYTF
DNA: TGTGCCAGCAGCTTTTCCCGGGACAGCTATGGCTACACCTTC

V: TRBV12-3/TRBV12-4
D: NA
size: NA
J: TRBJ2-1
CDR3: CASSSSRVYNEQFF
DNA: TGTGCCAGCAGTTCCAGTAGAGTCTACAATGAGCAGTTCTTC

V: TRBV7-9
D: NA
size: many
J: TRBJ2-3
CDR3: CASSLAGSTDTQYF
DNA: TGTGCCAGCAGCTTAGCGGGCAGCACAGATACGCAGTATTTT